These 19 T cell receptor beta chains originate from one sample sequenced in a study of vaccination effects on CD4 cells after COVID-19. These receptors have no known antigen. Sequencing was preceded by expansion of antigen-specific CD4+ T cells with viral peptide pools in the ViraFEST assay. Culture proceeded for about 11 days, and CD4+ T cells were then isolated. Their SARS-CoV-2 infection, verified by PCR, occurred between March and December 2020. BNT162b2 vaccine or mRNA-1273 vaccine was given to participants in two doses. The data were produced by immunoSEQ multiplex PCR, yet TCRdb's version contains in-frame clones alone and is incomplete. Altogether about 17,000 clones are present, less than 85% being singletons, with the ten largest covering approximately 20%. The specimen comprised CD4+ T cells from PBMCs cultured with SARS-CoV-2 spike peptides, sampled after COVID-19 vaccination. Receptor source: a human donor who had a prior SARS-CoV-2 infection.

The V and J genes are TRBV6-2 or TRBV6-3 and TRBJ2-3; TRBD2 matches at 8 bases. CDR3 length equals 16 residues. V dropped 2 bases and J dropped 2; count of bases not matched to a gene: 6. Looked up from germline, CDR1 is MNHEY and CDR2 is SVGEGT. In DNA, the CDR3 is TGTGCCAGCAGTTACGGCGGTAGCGGGGCCACAGATACGCAGTATTTT. Amino acid sequence: CASSYGGSGATDTQYF.

There are a few counts of this clone. The chain combines TRBV4-3 with TRBJ1-3; D unclear. The germline CDR1 and CDR2 sequences are LGHNA and YSLEER. This CDR3 is built from 14 residues. V was cut by 4 bases and J by 1 base, with 8 bases left in between. CDR3 nucleotide sequence: TGCGCCAGCAGCCGAGGTAGTTCTGGAAACACCATATATTTT. The encoded protein is CASSRGSSGNTIYF.

This chain uses TRBV27 with TRBJ1-6, with 8 bases that match TRBD1. There are 18 residues in the CDR3. In germline, CDR1 is MNHEY, CDR2 SMNVEV (reference sequence). J lost 1 base, V lost 5 bases, and 10 bases had no gene match. The DNA of the CDR3 is TGTGCCAGCAGTGGGATTGGACAGGGAGCATCCTATAATTCACCCCTCCACTTT. This translates into CASSGIGQGASYNSPLHF.

The J gene is TRBJ2-5, the V gene TRBV4-1; no firm D call. The CDR3 is 16 amino acids. Germline CDR1 MGHRA, CDR2 YSYEKL. V gave up 1 base and J gave up 5 bases, with 17 bases separating them. CDR3 bases: TGCGCCAGCAGCCAAGGCACCCCAGTTTCCGAGGAGACCCAGTACTTC. This sequence encodes CASSQGTPVSEETQYF.

The chain links TRBV23-1 to TRBJ2-6; TRBD1 aligns across 7 bases. TRBV23-1 is reported as an ORF; its role is uncertain. V shed 4 bases and J 4 bases; nucleotides not matched to a gene: 19. This CDR3 contains 20 residues. The CDR3 bases are TGCGCCAGCAGTCTGGCCGATCCGGGACAGAGCTTATCCGGGGCCAACGTCCTGACTTTC. Protein sequence: CASSLADPGQSLSGANVLTF.

The V call is TRBV6-5, the J call TRBJ2-7; TRBD2 matches at 8 bases. V gave up 1 base and J gave up 3 bases; unmatched junction bases: 8. Germline CDR1 reads MNHEY; CDR2 reads SVGAGI. CDR3 length: 16 residues. CDR3 region: CASSYWPTSGNYEQYF. CDR3 DNA: TGTGCCAGCAGTTACTGGCCAACTAGCGGCAACTACGAGCAGTACTTC.

The V gene is TRBV6-2 or TRBV6-3, the J gene TRBJ1-3; D is perhaps TRBD1 (6 bases). Trimming took 0 bases from V and 1 from J, leaving 16 bases between them. The CDR3 has 18 amino acids. Germline V CDR1 and CDR2: MNHEY, SVGEGT. The CDR3 protein is CASSYSRRGQKSGNTIYF. CDR3 nucleotides: TGTGCCAGCAGTTACTCTCGGAGAGGACAGAAATCTGGAAACACCATATATTTT.

This sequence joins TRBV7-3 and TRBJ2-1; 13 bases agree with TRBD2. Germline V gene data show CDR1 as SGHTA and CDR2 as FQGTGA. This CDR3 is built from 15 residues. The V gene end was trimmed by 4 bases and the J gene end by 10 bases; junction bases not matched to a gene: 7. CDR3 region: CASSSGLAGVGEQFF. Here the CDR3 DNA reads TGTGCCAGCAGCTCCGGACTAGCGGGAGTGGGGGAGCAGTTCTTC.

This chain links TRBV19 with TRBJ1-2; D remains unclear. This CDR3 has 13 residues. Germline V CDR1 and CDR2: LNHDA, SQIVND (reference sequence). Trimming took off 6 bases at V and 0 bases at J, with 8 bases between the two ends. Here the CDR3 reads CASRLIPNYGYTF. The CDR3 nucleotides are TGTGCCAGTAGGTTGATCCCTAACTATGGCTACACCTTC. Drawing the rest from reference TRBV19 and TRBJ1-2, the complete variable domain is DGGITQSPKYLFRKEGQNVTLSCEQNLNHDAMYWYRQDPGQGLRLIYYSQIVNDFQKGDIAEGYSVSREKKESFPLTVTSAQKNPTAFYLCASRLIPNYGYTFGSGTRLTVV.

This sequence joins TRBV7-8 and TRBJ2-4; TRBD2 agrees at 7 bases. The CDR3 has 14 residues. The V and J ends lost 3 bases and 7 bases, in that order; junction bases with no gene match: 6. The V gene's germline CDR1 is SGHVS and CDR2 FQNEAQ. This chain's CDR3 is CASSFGRAWNIQYF. The CDR3 nucleotides read TGTGCCAGCAGCTTTGGGAGGGCGTGGAACATTCAGTACTTC.

The chain recombines TRBV3-1 (or the pseudogene TRBV3-2) with TRBJ2-5; D unresolved. Trimming shortened V by 3 bases and J by 2 bases, and 7 bases separated the two germline ends. The CDR3 loop spans 13 amino acids. The germline CDR1 and CDR2 sequences are LGHDT and YNNKEL (reference sequence). The DNA for the CDR3 is TGTGCCAGCAGCCAGGATGAACAAGAGACCCAGTACTTC. This translates into CASSQDEQETQYF.

This clone has just a few counts. The chain couples TRBV19 to TRBJ2-1; D possibly corresponds to TRBD2 (6 bases). The V and J ends lost 4 bases and 0 bases respectively, with 19 bases between them. This CDR3 is built from 18 residues. Germline loops: CDR1 LNHDA, CDR2 SQIVND (reference sequence). The CDR3 sequence: CASSNNRGRTNSYNEQFF. CDR3 bases: TGTGCCAGTAGTAATAACCGCGGACGGACTAACTCCTACAATGAGCAGTTCTTC.

V gene TRBV4-2 combines with J gene TRBJ2-7; 7 bases fit TRBD2. The CDR3 runs 11 residues. The ends lost 4 bases at V and 6 bases at J; junction bases unmatched: 0. Germline values: CDR1 LGHNA, CDR2 YNFKEQ. CDR3 sequence reads: CASSRGGEQYF. The CDR3 DNA reads as TGTGCCAGCAGCCGGGGGGGCGAGCAGTACTTC.

This clone is categorized as medium-sized. V is TRBV20-1 and J is TRBJ1-1; a weak D match, TRBD1 (5 bases). This CDR3 comprises 11 residues. V gave up 7 bases and J gave up 8 bases, with 14 bases separating them. Per the germline V gene, CDR1 is DFQATT and CDR2 is SNEGSKA (reference sequence). CDR3 loop: CSVGSTEEAFF. Here the CDR3 DNA reads TGCAGTGTCGGGTCGACAGAAGAAGCTTTCTTT.

The genes are TRBV7-2 and TRBJ2-5, with 9 bases that match TRBD1. Germline CDR1 and CDR2: SGHTA and FQGNSA. Losses at the gene ends were 6 bases for V and 5 bases for J; bases not matched to a gene: 10. CDR3 length: 15 residues. CDR3 in amino acids: CASSGGTGSLETQYF. As DNA, the CDR3 is TGTGCCAGCAGTGGGGGGACAGGGAGTTTGGAGACCCAGTACTTC. Full variable domain (rest looked up from reference TRBV7-2 and TRBJ2-5): GAGVSQSPSNKVTEKGKDVELRCDPISGHTALYWYRQSLGQGLEFLIYFQGNSAPDKSGLPSDRFSAERTGGSVSTLTIQRTQQEDSAVYLCASSGGTGSLETQYFGPGTRLLVL.

The rearrangement links TRBV2 to TRBJ2-4; D tentatively reads TRBD1 or TRBD2 (5 bases each). CDR3 length: 14 residues. Deletions cut 3 bases from V and 9 bases from J, with 15 bases between. CDR1 and CDR2 from the germline V gene are SNHLY and FYNNEI. The CDR3 here is CASSEGTEQGIQYF. In DNA form, the CDR3 reads TGTGCCAGCAGTGAGGGGACGGAACAAGGCATTCAGTACTTC. The complete variable domain, with remaining parts taken from reference TRBV2 and TRBJ2-4, reads EPEVTQTPSHQVTQMGQEVILRCVPISNHLYFYWYRQILGQKVEFLVSFYNNEISEKSEIFDDQFSVERPDGSNFTLKIRSTKLEDSAMYFCASSEGTEQGIQYFGAGTRLSVL.

This CDR3 is CSAGQGHEQFF. DNA for the CDR3: TGCAGTGCTGGGCAGGGTCATGAGCAGTTCTTC. The V call is TRBV20-1, the J call TRBJ2-1; weak D call: TRBD1 (5 bases). Germline V CDR1 and CDR2: DFQATT, SNEGSKA (reference sequence). The CDR3 length is 11 residues. V lost 5 bases to trimming and J lost 8 bases, with 10 bases between them.

This clone was seen a few times. The chain uses TRBV11-2 and TRBJ2-5; the D is unclear. Germline values: CDR1 SGHAT, CDR2 FQNNGV. V shed 4 bases and J shed 1 base, with 13 bases lying between them. This CDR3 is 15 amino acids long. DNA of the CDR3: TGTGCCAGCAGCTCCCTGTCGGGTCGCCAAGAGACCCAGTACTTC. Protein product: CASSSLSGRQETQYF.

The rearrangement links TRBV21-1 to TRBJ2-3; the D segment call TRBD2 is taken from the table without a DNA check. TRBV21-1 is flagged as a pseudogene. CDR3 size: 17 residues. CDR3 bases: TGTGCCAGCAGCAAAACTACGCTAGCGGACGAGATGGATACGCAGTATTTT. Translated, it gives CASSKTTLADEMDTQYF.